The T cell receptor (beta chain) under discussion was sequenced for a study of T cells after yellow fever vaccination. Study-wide results and limits: The secondary response showed a weaker magnitude and a faster peak, day 5 versus 15. The presence of abundant clonotypes contaminating from the bulk population was possible in FACS-sorted repertoires.

CDR1 is SGHRS, CDR2 YFSETQ, per germline. This CDR3 has 14 residues. Trimming removed 3 bases from V and 3 bases from J; junction bases left unmatched: 3. Points on this clonotype: Its antigen is still unknown.

TCR cDNA was made by 5'RACE template switching, adding a universal primer site and UMIs. Each CDR3 protein is one row after TCRdb ran MiXCR on the 5' RACE reads. Counted here are about 310,000 distinct CDR3 sequences, around 4% occurring once; the ten biggest clones make up 20% to 25%. The chain is built from TRBV5-1 and TRBJ1-5; 7 nucleotides line up with TRBD1. This specimen consisted of PBMCs, obtained on the day of the yellow fever booster vaccination. The clonotype was recovered from a man younger than 35 who received the YFV17D yellow fever vaccine. The CDR3 region has the DNA TGCGCCAGCAGCTCGGGACAGCTCAATCAGCCCCAGCATTTT. Translated, it gives CASSSGQLNQPQHF. Complete variable domain (other parts from reference TRBV5-1 and TRBJ1-5): KAGVTQTPRYLIKTRGQQVTLSCSPISGHRSVSWYQQTPGQGLQFLFEYFSETQRNKGNFPGRFSGRQFSNSRSEMNVSTLELGDSALYLCASSSGQLNQPQHFGDGTRLSIL.